These 3 T cell receptor beta chains were sequenced from one sample in a study of control samples from healthy donors and cancer patients. Only in-frame clones appear in the TCRdb table, and some are missing; sequencing was by immunoSEQ multiplex PCR. The sample holds 150,000 to 200,000 clones, around 96% seen once. Material for sequencing was blood. Every receptor here comes from a woman in her 40s in good health.

This rearrangement joins TRBV7-2 to TRBJ2-2; 8 nucleotides align to TRBD1. Germline V gene data show CDR1 as SGHTA and CDR2 as FQGNSA. After removal of 3 bases from V and 6 bases from J, the junction contained 6 bases not matched to a gene. The CDR3 is 15 amino acids. The chain's CDR3 is CASSLDRARAGELFF. The CDR3, as DNA: TGTGCCAGCAGCTTGGACAGGGCGCGCGCCGGGGAGCTGTTTTTT.

CDR3 protein: CASSRPGTGENEKLFF. In DNA form, the CDR3 reads TGTGCCAGCAGCCGCCCCGGTACAGGAGAAAATGAAAAACTGTTTTTT. The chain employs TRBV7-9 and TRBJ1-4, with D possibly being TRBD1 (5 bases). V was clipped by 5 bases and J by 5 bases, with 18 bases between them. From germline, CDR1 is SEHNR and CDR2 FQNEAQ (reference sequence). This CDR3 comprises 16 residues. Full variable domain (outside the CDR3, taken from reference TRBV7-9 and TRBJ1-4): DTGVSQNPRHKITKRGQNVTFRCDPISEHNRLYWYRQTLGQGPEFLTYFQNEAQLEKSRLLSDRFSAERPKGSFSTLEIQRTEQGDSAMYLCASSRPGTGENEKLFFGSGTQLSVL.

This chain uses TRBV29-1 with TRBJ1-1, with 7 bases matching TRBD1. J gave up 0 bases and V 6 bases, and 4 bases lay outside the gene matches. This CDR3 has 13 amino acids. CDR1 is SQVTM and CDR2 is ANQGSEA in the germline V gene. Here the CDR3 DNA reads TGCAGCGTGGGGACAGTCATGAACACTGAAGCTTTCTTT. The encoded protein is CSVGTVMNTEAFF.